Listed below are T cell receptor beta chains from one sample, sequenced in a study of cytomegalovirus exposure and HLA in healthy donors. Some clones are missing from TCRdb's copy, which holds only in-frame ones; the method was immunoSEQ multiplex PCR. The table lists about 180,000 clones, around three quarters of them singletons. The sample comprised PBMCs. The receptors were gathered from a woman between 25 and 40 years old in good health and CMV-seronegative. Each CDR3 is given without its conserved first and last residue. A clone size is listed for some rows: how often the clone was seen (once, few, many), or a class if it is expanded.

11 - TRBV2 ASSWDSNYGYT
13 - TRBV9 ASSVRPQPNTEAF
11 - TRBV5-6 ASSWREETEAF
13 few TRBV4-3 ASSQDGTGNQPQH
12 - TRBV27 ASSFLSYPWEQY
13 - TRBV5-6 ASSFRGTGVYEQY
13 once TRBV7-2 ASSNSFGQNYEQY
15 - TRBV27 ASSSKQTGTATYEQY
15 - TRBV27 ASSLMRPGQGHYEQY
12 - TRBV18 ASSNGGGNQPQH
12 few TRBV19 ASRTSGGYNEQF
12 - TRBV12-5 ASGLRQTGGELF
13 once TRBV5-4 ASSFSAGGPRGYT
13 - TRBV7-9 ASSLREGWDYGYT
14 - TRBV6-1 ASSEYPGQGVYEQY
11 - TRBV9 ASLAVNTGELF
9 - TRBV29-1 SVAGASEQF
14 once TRBV2 ASSVLGEKTSDTQY
12 - TRBV4-3 ASSQEPRGQPQH
11 - TRBV28 ASLGHLTDTQY
14 - TRBV5-1 ASRQDRSPRGETQY
12 - TRBV15 ATSRDRWPVEAF
11 - TRBV2 ASVTGTSYEQY
12 - TRBV29-1 SVEPGQGSDTQY
18 - TRBV4-1 ASSQDPLRQSRDSNQPQH
13 - TRBV5-4 ASSLSAKQNYGYT
13 few TRBV29-1 SAESPGLGAYEQY
12 - TRBV30 AWRAGHKNTEAF
12 - TRBV19 ASSIDRGQYGYT
10 few TRBV27 ASSSPNEKLF
16 - TRBV28 ASSLWGLAISAKNIQY
13 - TRBV10-3 AISESSGEDTEAF
12 few TRBV7-2 ASSLTGIPYEQY
13 - TRBV9 ASSPGQREGYGYT
13 - TRBV9 ASSVGGLQNEKLF
11 - TRBV29-1 SVRDFLNTEAF
13 - TRBV12-1 ASSYPRGVSYGYT
11 - TRBV9 ASSVDRGETQY
14 few TRBV21-1 ASNLNGVGSGNTIY
13 - TRBV2 ASSEGTSGVHTQY
15 - TRBV5-1 ASSFIVNSRGLNGYT